This T cell receptor beta chain was recorded in a study of cytomegalovirus exposure and HLA in healthy donors. Healthy individuals who donated bone marrow served as the donors. The sample holds one count of this clone. Its specificity is unknown. The germline V and J ends were trimmed by 5 bases and 3 bases, with 20 bases remaining between them. Germline assignment: CDR1 SGHAT and CDR2 FQNNGV. The CDR3 spans 16 residues. Study-wide results and caveats: The majority of TCR sequences were rare, yet some public TCRs appeared in many donors. Later analysis found that TCR beta chains associated with HLA were more clonally expanded than other, equally common chains.

PCR was performed using 60 Vbeta and 13 Jbeta primers. Original processing notes: Tens of millions of unique TCR beta chains, around 10 million of them shared, were counted by a later analysis. Assay used: immunoSEQ multiplex PCR; TCRdb lists only in-frame clones, some missing. V and J calls and clone size are as listed in that table; D and trimming were resolved from the DNA. The sample yields 150,000 to 250,000 clones, less than 85% seen once. This receptor was taken from a girl aged 5-17 years in good health and CMV-seropositive. Input material: PBMCs. The gene calls are TRBV11-2 and TRBJ2-7; tentative D call: TRBD1 (6 bases). CDR3 DNA: TGTGCCAGCAGCACCCCCCTGGGGGCTAAGCACTACGAGCAGTACTTC. Translating it yields CASSTPLGAKHYEQYF.